This TCR beta chain was identified during a study of blood T cell repertoires in COVID-19. This clone has a count of ten or more. How the authors handled the data: Estimation of nucleated cell counts relied on the amplification of reference gene primers. Profiling relied on immunoSEQ multiplex PCR, and the TCRdb table lists in-frame clones only, not all of them. That table gives V, J and clone size, and the DNA gave D and trimming. This table holds approximately 57,000 clones, approximately 82% found once. This TCR was sampled from a woman older than 75 with acute or convalescent COVID-19. Input material: peripheral blood.

As DNA, the CDR3 is TGTGCCAGCAGCTTAAACTTTAGGGAGAAGGAAGCTTTCTTT. Its translation: CASSLNFREKEAFF. The rearrangement links TRBV7-6 to TRBJ1-1; no firm D call. There are 14 residues in the CDR3. Trimming took off 2 bases at V and 8 bases at J, with 15 bases between the two ends. Germline CDR1 and CDR2: SGHVS and FNYEAQ. The entire variable domain, with the rest obtained from reference TRBV7-6 and TRBJ1-1, is as follows: GAGVSQSPRYKVTKRGQDVALRCDPISGHVSLYWYRQALGQGPEFLTYFNYEAQQDKSGLPNDRFSAERPEGSISTLTIQRTEQRDSAMYRCASSLNFREKEAFFGQGTRLTVV.